This T cell receptor beta chain was profiled in a study of blood T cell repertoires in COVID-19 (TCRdb year 2020). About the investigation overall: Collaborator samples came from the United States, Italy and Spain and covered acute and convalescent phases of COVID-19. The material from the prospective study consisted of cDNA or gDNA derived from T cells, B-cell-depleted T cells, or PBMCs. The dataset comprised deeply sampled blood TCRbeta repertoires from subjects exposed to, actively infected with, or recovered from COVID-19. The repertoires were released in a freely available public database intended as a resource for research on the immune response to SARS-CoV-2. Samples were obtained from the ongoing ImmuneRACE study (first 160 participants) and from about 1,300 subjects provided by 6 global collaborators. A de-identified subject ID, COVID-19 status, age in years and sex were almost always included in the sample metadata. HLA class I and class II types, where available, came from metadata supplied by the sample provider rather than from assay-based typing. What the study reported, not specific to this receptor: Clinical and demographic metadata were provided uncurated, with the amount varying by source and participant.

Trimming takes 8 bases off V and 3 bases off J; junction bases not matched to a gene: 11. From a lookup of the germline V gene (reference sequence), CDR1 and CDR2 are WNHNN and SYGVQD. Counted from cysteine to phenylalanine, this CDR3 has 15 amino acids. Only CDR3 DNA remains: 45 bases, in frame from the first base. The immunoSEQ Assay, a bias-controlled multiplex PCR, was used to amplify TCRbeta CDR3 regions from genomic DNA. As for how the authors treated the data: The number of nucleated cells in each sample was estimated by amplification of reference gene primers within the assay. To quantify the absolute abundance of each unique TCRbeta CDR3 rearrangement, sequence reads were collapsed and filtered. For each sample, productive Simpson clonality was calculated by taking the square root of Simpson's diversity index across productive rearrangements. In its TCRdb copy, this immuneACCESS table keeps in-frame sequences only and misses some clones. Where compared with another copy, unresolved V genes explain less than half of these, and the others have no known cause. That table is the source of V, J and clone size, and D and trimming were worked out from the DNA. The sample profile shows 150,000 or so clones; approximately 90% of them were found once. The ten biggest clones cover approximately 4% of the sample.

On this clone: Its antigen has not been determined. Base qualities were left out, and no much larger clone turns up one base away.

In the prospective study, participants were about 18 to 95 years old, resided in 25 or so geographic areas of the United States, and were enrolled through a virtual design. To assign participants to cohorts, the prospective study relied on clinical history that participants themselves reported in a screening survey and a study questionnaire. A participant counted as exposed if, within 2 weeks of entering the study, that participant had been in contact with someone who had a PCR-confirmed or clinician-diagnosed COVID-19 case. In the prospective study, mobile phlebotomists collected whole blood, serum and a nasopharyngeal or oropharyngeal swab from each participant. Additional blood draws and questionnaires over an approximately 2-month period could optionally be provided by prospective study participants. Prospective study blood samples were shipped either frozen or at room temperature before DNA extraction.

This receptor chain uses TRBV10-1 and TRBJ2-3; TRBD2 agrees with 7 junctional bases. The receptor was isolated from a woman between 40 and 50 years old who had been exposed to COVID-19. Sequencing was done on a sample of PBMCs or T cells enriched from blood (not recorded which). For the CDR3, the sequence is CASAVGGGGTDTQYF. The bases read TGCGCCAGCGCCGTCGGTGGGGGGGGAACAGATACGCAGTATTTT.